A single sample gave rise to the 15 T cell receptor beta chains below, sequenced in a study of STAT3 mutations in large granular lymphocyte leukemia. Study-wide results and caveats: Every T-LGLL patient had at least one immunodominant TCRbeta clonotype.

Which antigens these TCRs recognize remains unknown. The repertoire was sequenced with immunoSEQ multiplex PCR; TCRdb's copy has only in-frame clones and lacks some. Found here are roughly 35,000 clones, about 88% of them singletons; the top ten hold approximately 0.42%. Source material: PBMCs. The receptors come from a human donor with T large granular lymphocyte leukemia. Some clones in this sample may be carry-over from other donors' samples.

This clone occurred a few times. V and J are TRBV18 and TRBJ2-2; no firm D call. The CDR3 consists of 13 residues. Trimming took 3 bases from V and 1 from J, leaving 3 bases between them. Germline V gives CDR1 KGHSH, CDR2 LQKENI. DNA of the CDR3: TGTGCCAGCTCACCCGGGAACACCGGGGAGCTGTTTTTT. Protein sequence: CASSPGNTGELFF. Using reference TRBV18 and TRBJ2-2 for the parts outside the CDR3, the full variable domain is NAGVMQNPRHLVRRRGQEARLRCSPMKGHSHVYWYRQLPEEGLKFMVYLQKENIIDESGMPKERFSAEFPKEGPSILRIQQVVRGDSAAYFCASSPGNTGELFFGEGSRLTVL.

This rearrangement joins TRBV5-6 to TRBJ2-7; the D gene is possibly TRBD2 (6 bases). This CDR3 comprises 15 residues. Trimming took 1 base from V and 3 from J, leaving 14 bases between them. Germline V lookup: CDR1 SGHDT, CDR2 YYEEEE. The chain's CDR3 is CASSLSGGGFYEQYF. CDR3 nucleotides: TGTGCCAGCAGCTTGTCCGGGGGAGGCTTCTACGAGCAGTACTTC. Variable domain in full (rest from reference TRBV5-6 and TRBJ2-7): DAGVTQSPTHLIKTRGQQVTLRCSPKSGHDTVSWYQQALGQGPQFIFQYYEEEERQRGNFPDRFSGHQFPNYSSELNVNALLLGDSALYLCASSLSGGGFYEQYFGPGTRLTVT.

This clone showed up just once. The rearrangement links TRBV29-1 to TRBJ2-1, with D perhaps TRBD2 (5 bases). V was clipped by 1 base and J by 4 bases, with 8 bases between them. The length of the CDR3 is 13 residues. Germline CDR1 and CDR2: SQVTM and ANQGSEA. CDR3 sequence reads: CSVEGLKYNEQFF. DNA for the CDR3: TGCAGCGTTGAAGGACTAAAGTACAATGAGCAGTTCTTC.

This clone showed up just once. The rearrangement joins TRBV18 to TRBJ1-1; D might be TRBD1 (5 bases). V lost 3 bases, J lost 4 bases, and 9 bases lay in between. From germline, CDR1 is KGHSH and CDR2 LQKENI. CDR3 length: 13 residues. CDR3 protein: CASSPKGRTEAFF. The DNA of the CDR3 is TGTGCCAGCTCACCGAAGGGACGCACTGAAGCTTTCTTT.

The genes are TRBV5-1 and TRBJ2-1; the D gene is possibly TRBD2 (6 bases). The CDR3 runs 15 residues. V lost 4 bases and J lost 9, with 20 bases in between. Germline loops: CDR1 SGHRS, CDR2 YFSETQ. CDR3 residues: CASSLEGTLRGEQFF. CDR3 coding DNA: TGCGCCAGCAGCCTGGAGGGGACGCTGAGGGGTGAGCAGTTCTTC.

The J gene is TRBJ1-4, the V gene TRBV4-2; D call uncertain. CDR1 and CDR2 (germline): LGHNA, YNFKEQ. V lost 0 bases and J 1 base, leaving 6 bases between the germline ends. This CDR3 is built from 15 residues. In nucleotides, the CDR3 is TGTGCCAGCAGCCAAGAGCGGAGAACTAATGAAAAACTGTTTTTT. Translating it yields CASSQERRTNEKLFF.

The rearrangement uses TRBV6-6 and TRBJ2-2; D is possibly TRBD1 or TRBD2 (5 bases each). This CDR3 is 16 amino acids long. Germline lookup yields CDR1 MNHNY and CDR2 SVGAGI (reference sequence). With 2 bases removed from V and 3 bases from J, the gap between germline ends came to 13 bases. In nucleotides, the CDR3 is TGTGCCAGCAGTTACAGCGGTTTAGGGGACACCGGGGAGCTGTTTTTT. This encodes CASSYSGLGDTGELFF.

This clone showed up just once. The chain is built from TRBV4-3 and TRBJ1-2; a weak D match, TRBD1 (6 bases). The germline CDR1 and CDR2 sequences are LGHNA and YSLEER. The CDR3 is 15 amino acids. The V and J ends lost 0 bases and 6 bases respectively, with 14 bases between them. CDR3 sequence reads: CASSQESPGTNGYTF. The CDR3 DNA follows: TGCGCCAGCAGCCAAGAATCACCCGGGACAAATGGCTACACCTTC.

The genes are TRBV27 and TRBJ2-3, with D perhaps TRBD1 (5 bases). V was pared by 5 bases and J by 2 bases, with 17 bases between. This CDR3 contains 16 residues. Per the germline V gene, CDR1 is MNHEY and CDR2 is SMNVEV (reference sequence). The CDR3 DNA reads TGTGCCAGCAGTCGGACACAGCTTATTTCCACAGATACGCAGTATTTT. It is translated as CASSRTQLISTDTQYF.

The chain has TRBV29-1 and TRBJ2-7; 9 bases are a match to TRBD2. The CDR3 sequence is 14 residues long. Germline V gene data show CDR1 as SQVTM and CDR2 as ANQGSEA. The trim removed 6 bases at V and 3 bases at J, leaving 9 bases unmatched. This CDR3 is CSVQRGDHNYEQYF. CDR3 sequence (DNA): TGCAGCGTCCAGCGGGGGGATCACAACTACGAGCAGTACTTC.

The chain recombines TRBV15 with TRBJ1-2, with D maybe TRBD1 (6 bases). Trimming took 6 bases from V and 3 from J, leaving 11 bases between them. From germline, CDR1 is LNHNV and CDR2 YYDKDF (reference sequence). This CDR3 is built from 13 residues. The CDR3 sequence is CATRSGDHYGYTF. CDR3 coding DNA: TGTGCCACCAGGTCAGGGGATCACTATGGCTACACCTTC. The whole variable domain, remainder taken from reference TRBV15 and TRBJ1-2, is DAMVIQNPRYQVTQFGKPVTLSCSQTLNHNVMYWYQQKSSQAPKLLFHYYDKDFNNEADTPDNFQSRRPNTSFCFLDIRSPGLGDTAMYLCATRSGDHYGYTFGSGTRLTVV.

This clone was counted once. This CDR3 is CASSYSQTGSSYEQYF. Here the CDR3 DNA reads TGTGCCAGCAGTTACTCCCAGACAGGAAGCTCCTACGAGCAGTACTTC. J is TRBJ2-7 and V is TRBV6-5, with a possible D match to TRBD1 (6 bases). The CDR3 loop spans 16 amino acids. The V gene lost 0 bases and the J gene lost 0 bases, with 12 bases spanning the gap. Per the germline V gene, CDR1 is MNHEY and CDR2 is SVGAGI.

The V call is TRBV7-9, the J call TRBJ2-4, with no clear D. The CDR3 covers 12 residues. Trimming took 5 bases from V and 7 from J, leaving 9 bases between them. Per the germline V gene, CDR1 is SEHNR and CDR2 is FQNEAQ (reference sequence). CDR3 nucleotide sequence: TGTGCCAGCAGCCCTGAATCCAACATTCAGTACTTC. Protein: CASSPESNIQYF.

The genes are TRBV29-1 and TRBJ1-2; possible D gene TRBD1, 5 bases. The germline CDR1 and CDR2 sequences are SQVTM and ANQGSEA. The ends were cut back, 6 bases at V and 1 base at J, with 21 bases in the middle. This CDR3 is 16 amino acids long. CDR3 region: CSVIEGRKGLNYGYTF. The DNA for the CDR3 is TGCAGCGTCATAGAGGGAAGAAAGGGACTTAACTATGGCTACACCTTC.

This sequence joins TRBV4-1 and TRBJ1-1, with unresolved D. The CDR3 contains 12 residues. The germline gives CDR1 MGHRA, CDR2 YSYEKL. V lost 3 bases, J lost 7 bases, and 9 bases lay in between. This CDR3 is CASSHSSGEAFF. As DNA, the CDR3 is TGCGCCAGCAGCCATTCTAGCGGTGAAGCTTTCTTT.